Shown below are 8 T cell receptor beta chains from a single sample sequenced in a study of CD8 T cells in Susac syndrome. Roughly 0.5 to 1 ug RNA was reverse transcribed with random hexamers. TCRdb analysed the immunoSEQ multiplex PCR reads with MiXCR anew, one entry per CDR3 protein. The sample has 200,000 to 250,000 distinct CDR3 sequences, roughly 96% seen once; the top ten hold 0.095%. The sequenced sample was CD4+ T cells from PBMCs. Receptors were obtained from a human donor with multiple sclerosis.

V and J are TRBV19 and TRBJ1-1; 8 nucleotides match TRBD1. This CDR3 contains 16 residues. The J segment lost 0 bases and the V segment lost 4 bases, leaving 7 bases of the junction unmatched. Germline-derived CDR1 and CDR2 are LNHDA and SQIVND (reference sequence). DNA for the CDR3: TGTGCCAGTAGTACGGGACAGGTTCTCATGAACACTGAAGCTTTCTTT. Encoded protein: CASSTGQVLMNTEAFF.

The V gene is TRBV9, the J gene TRBJ2-7; D remains ambiguous. The CDR3 extends over 14 amino acids. Germline CDR1 and CDR2: SGDLS and YYNGEE. The V gene lost 0 bases and the J gene lost 6 bases, with 13 bases spanning the gap. CDR3 in amino acids: CASSVGAFGSEQYF. The CDR3 DNA is TGTGCCAGCAGCGTAGGTGCGTTCGGCTCCGAGCAGTACTTC. Variable domain in full (rest from reference TRBV9 and TRBJ2-7): DSGVTQTPKHLITATGQRVTLRCSPRSGDLSVYWYQQSLDQGLQFLIQYYNGEERAKGNILERFSAQQFPDLHSELNLSSLELGDSALYFCASSVGAFGSEQYFGPGTRLTVT.

This rearrangement joins TRBV3-1 to TRBJ2-5, with TRBD1 identical over 10 bases. V dropped 4 bases and J dropped 4; count of bases not matched to a gene: 9. Germline V gene sequence: CDR1 LGHDT, CDR2 YNNKEL (reference sequence). The CDR3 is 16 amino acids. In DNA, the CDR3 is TGTGCCAGCAGCCGGACAGGGGGGCTCGGACGAGAGACCCAGTACTTC. As protein: CASSRTGGLGRETQYF.

This chain uses TRBV25-1 with TRBJ2-3; 10 nucleotides match TRBD2. CDR1 and CDR2 from the germline V gene are MGHDK and SYGVNS. After removal of 4 bases from V and 4 bases from J, the junction contained 5 bases not matched to a gene. The CDR3 consists of 15 residues. The CDR3 sequence: CASSAPAGGPDTQYF. As DNA, the CDR3 is TGTGCCAGCAGTGCCCCAGCGGGGGGGCCAGATACGCAGTATTTT.

This clonotype has only a few counts. V and J are TRBV5-6 and TRBJ2-7; D is perhaps TRBD1 (6 bases). V lost 0 bases and J lost 1, with 8 bases in between. The CDR3 consists of 14 residues. Looked up from germline, CDR1 is SGHDT and CDR2 is YYEEEE. CDR3 protein: CASSLGGTSYEQYF. In DNA, the CDR3 is TGTGCCAGCAGCTTGGGGGGGACATCCTACGAGCAGTACTTC.

The chain carries TRBV11-2 and TRBJ2-7; D is unresolved. Trimming removed 2 bases from V and 1 base from J, with 6 bases in between. The length of the CDR3 is 13 residues. Germline CDR1 SGHAT, CDR2 FQNNGV. The CDR3 DNA is TGTGCCAGCAGCTTACGGCGGTCCTACGAGCAGTACTTC. Protein: CASSLRRSYEQYF.

V usage is TRBV3-1 and J usage is TRBJ2-7; unclear D gene. Germline assignment: CDR1 LGHDT and CDR2 YNNKEL (reference sequence). Trimming left V 3 bases short and J 3 bases short, with 9 bases between. CDR3 size: 13 residues. CDR3 bases: TGTGCCAGCAGCCAGCGGTCGATCTACGAGCAGTACTTC. Translation gives CASSQRSIYEQYF.

The chain carries TRBV3-1 and TRBJ2-3; D is unclear. The V end was cut by 11 bases, the J end by 4 bases, with 10 bases between. Germline V gene data show CDR1 as LGHDT and CDR2 as YNNKEL (reference sequence). There are 11 residues in the CDR3. CDR3 amino acids: CACAGADTQYF. The CDR3 DNA reads TGTGCCTGTGCTGGCGCAGATACGCAGTATTTT.